The rows below give T cell receptor beta chains drawn from one sample of a study of cytomegalovirus exposure and HLA in healthy donors. Some clones are missing from TCRdb's copy, which holds only in-frame ones; the method was immunoSEQ multiplex PCR. Among about 170,000 clones listed, roughly four fifths were seen once. The sequenced material came from PBMCs. The receptors here all came from a woman aged 30 to 39 in good health and CMV-seropositive. CDR3s include the opening cysteine and the closing phenylalanine or tryptophan. A D gene is named only where the DNA matches it firmly. A clone size is listed for some rows: how often the clone was seen (once, few, many), or a class if it is expanded.

TGCGCCAGCAGCTTGGAAGGGACTAGGACGGTCAACTATGGCTACACCTTC	CASSLEGTRTVNYGYTF	17	TRBV5-1	.	TRBJ1-2	.
TGTGCCAGCCGAGGGACAGTTCAAGAGACCCAGTACTTC	CASRGTVQETQYF	13	TRBV18	.	TRBJ2-5	TRBD1
TGTGCCAGTAGTAGGACTGCTGATCAGCCCCAGCATTTT	CASSRTADQPQHF	13	TRBV19	.	TRBJ1-5	.
TGTGCCAGCAGTGCTACAGGGCGTGAGCAGTTCTTC	CASSATGREQFF	12	TRBV6-1	.	TRBJ2-1	.
TGCGCCAGCAGTGACCCTACGGACAGAACACTGTTTTTT	CASSDPTDRTLFF	13	TRBV10-1	.	TRBJ1-4	.
TGTGCCAGCAGTGAGCAGGGGTTGAACACCGGGGAGCTGTTTTTT	CASSEQGLNTGELFF	15	TRBV2	.	TRBJ2-2	.
TGTGCCAGCAGCTTAGTCAGGGGTAATTCACCCCTCCACTTT	CASSLVRGNSPLHF	14	TRBV7-9	.	TRBJ1-6	.
TGTGCCACGAGGAGCTCCTACGAGCAGTACTTC	CATRSSYEQYF	11	TRBV25-1	.	TRBJ2-7	.
TGTGCCAGTAGTAACCGGGACAGGGGGTCCTACGAGCAGTACTTC	CASSNRDRGSYEQYF	15	TRBV19	once	TRBJ2-7	TRBD1
TGTGCCAGCCGAGGGCAGGGGGCATTCCATAATTCACCCCTCCACTTT	CASRGQGAFHNSPLHF	16	TRBV28	once	TRBJ1-6	TRBD1
TGTGCCAGTAGTATAGTATCGTTGGCGGGAGGGCCCCACGCCTCCTACGAGCAGTACTTC	CASSIVSLAGGPHASYEQYF	20	TRBV19	.	TRBJ2-7	TRBD2
TGTGCCAGCCTTCGGTGGAACACTGAAGCTTTCTTT	CASLRWNTEAFF	12	TRBV28	once	TRBJ1-1	.
TGTTCCAGCAGCTTAGCGGTGGCAGGGAAGGATGGCTACACCTTC	CSSSLAVAGKDGYTF	15	TRBV7-9	.	TRBJ1-2	.
TGTGCCATCAGTGAGTCGGGGGCGCGGACTGAAGCTTTCTTT	CAISESGARTEAFF	14	TRBV10-3	.	TRBJ1-1	.
TGTGCCAGCAGCCACAGGGGGCCAGCTGGAAACACCATATATTTT	CASSHRGPAGNTIYF	15	TRBV7-9	.	TRBJ1-3	TRBD1
TGTGCCAGCACTCTCGGGACAGGGAGGGGCTACACCTTC	CASTLGTGRGYTF	13	TRBV6-1	once	TRBJ1-2	TRBD1
TGTGCCTGGACCCCAACAGGGTTTAATTCACCCCTCCACTTT	CAWTPTGFNSPLHF	14	TRBV30	once	TRBJ1-6	.
TGTGCCACCAGCAAGGGACAGAGCTATGGCTACACCTTC	CATSKGQSYGYTF	13	TRBV15	.	TRBJ1-2	TRBD1
TGTGCCGTCACCGGGACAGCTCCTGGGGCCAACGTCCTGACTTTC	CAVTGTAPGANVLTF	15	TRBV6-5	.	TRBJ2-6	TRBD1
TGCGCCAGCAGCCCATATCGGGGGACTAGCGGGACCCTCACAGATACGCAGTATTTT	CASSPYRGTSGTLTDTQYF	19	TRBV10-1	few	TRBJ2-3	TRBD2
TGTGCCACCAGCCAGAGCAATCAGCCCCAGCATTTT	CATSQSNQPQHF	12	TRBV15	.	TRBJ1-5	.
TGTGCCAGCAGCTCACAAGGGGGCCTTGGAGAAAAACTGTTTTTT	CASSSQGGLGEKLFF	15	TRBV7-2	.	TRBJ1-4	TRBD1
TGCGCCAGCAGCCGAGGTGGGGACGGGACTTACGAGCAGTACTTC	CASSRGGDGTYEQYF	15	TRBV4-3	.	TRBJ2-7	.
TGTGCCACCAGCAGGGGTTTCTCACTAATCTTT	CATSRGFSLIF	11	TRBV15	.	TRBJ1-3	.
TGTGCCAGCAGCGTTCGAGAGCTTGGTTACGAGCAGTACTTC	CASSVRELGYEQYF	14	TRBV9	.	TRBJ2-7	.
TGTGCCAGCAGTGAAGAGAGGGACACTGAAGCTTTCTTT	CASSEERDTEAFF	13	TRBV2	.	TRBJ1-1	.
TGTGCCAGCTGCCCGGGGTACAATGAGCAGTTCTTC	CASCPGYNEQFF	12	TRBV7-9	.	TRBJ2-1	.
TGTGCCAGTAGTAGTGACTTGGAGGATCAGCCCCAGCATTTT	CASSSDLEDQPQHF	14	TRBV19	.	TRBJ1-5	.
TGTGCCAGCAGCTTAGGGGGGGGGAGCGGAAGCGGCTACACCTTC	CASSLGGGSGSGYTF	15	TRBV7-2	.	TRBJ1-2	.
TGCGCCAGCAGCTGGGGATCAGGAGGGAACACTGAAGCTTTCTTT	CASSWGSGGNTEAFF	15	TRBV5-1	once	TRBJ1-1	.
TGTGCCAGCAGCGTAGGGGCGCGACAGGGAAACACCGGGGAGCTGTTTTTT	CASSVGARQGNTGELFF	17	TRBV9	.	TRBJ2-2	TRBD1
TGTGCCAGCAGCGTAGGACTAGCGGGGCCCTACGAGCAGTACTTC	CASSVGLAGPYEQYF	15	TRBV9	.	TRBJ2-7	TRBD2
TGTGCCAGCAGCTCGAGGGGGCGGGACACAGATACGCAGTATTTT	CASSSRGRDTDTQYF	15	TRBV6-1	once	TRBJ2-3	.
TGTGCCAGCAGCGCTCCCCACAACTACAATGAGCAGTTCTTC	CASSAPHNYNEQFF	14	TRBV7-9	.	TRBJ2-1	.
TGTGCCAGCAGCTCACAGGGTCCCACTGAAGCTTTCTTT	CASSSQGPTEAFF	13	TRBV7-2	.	TRBJ1-1	.
TGTGCCACCCAGGGTAGAGGGAACACTGAAGCTTTCTTT	CATQGRGNTEAFF	13	TRBV5-8	.	TRBJ1-1	.
TGTGCCAGTACTGGGGGGAGGGATTGGGTGAACACTGAAGCTTTCTTT	CASTGGRDWVNTEAFF	16	TRBV19	few	TRBJ1-1	.
TGTGCCAGCAGCGCCGGACAGGGGAAACCTGAAGCTTTCTTT	CASSAGQGKPEAFF	14	TRBV9	.	TRBJ1-1	TRBD1
TGCGCCAGCAGCCAAGATGTGGGGGCGCGGAATGGCTACACCTTC	CASSQDVGARNGYTF	15	TRBV4-3	.	TRBJ1-2	.
TGTGCCAGCAGCCCCCCCCCACAGGGTTGGGAGACCCAGTACTTC	CASSPPPQGWETQYF	15	TRBV5-6	.	TRBJ2-5	.